This TCR beta chain was sequenced in a study of T cells in Graves' hyperthyroidism and ophthalmopathy. CDR3 length: 12 residues. Germline V gene data show CDR1 as MDHEN and CDR2 as SYDVKM. The ends were cut back, 5 bases at V and 3 bases at J, with 8 bases in the middle. This clonotype was detected ten times or more. Authors of the study amplified TCR beta CDR3 regions from RNA transcripts. The TCR CDR3 was amplified in a first-round RT-PCR using the HTBI primer set. TCRdb redid the calling of the multiplex PCR reads with MiXCR, one entry per CDR3 protein. The table records hundreds of thousands of distinct CDR3 sequences, 16% of them present only once.

The chain joins TRBV28 to TRBJ2-7; D not resolved. The origin of this receptor is a woman aged 25 to 39 with Graves' hyperthyroidism. The specimen sequenced was blood. The CDR3 coding sequence is TGTGCCAGCAGTATAGGTTTCTACGAGCAGTACTTC. Its protein product is CASSIGFYEQYF.